This passage covers 14 T cell receptor beta chains from one sample sequenced in a study of blood T cell repertoires in COVID-19. Repertoires were generated with immunoSEQ multiplex PCR, while TCRdb's copy carries only in-frame clones and drops some. The repertoire holds around 300,000 clones, with 80% to 90% as singletons. Specimen: peripheral blood. The receptors here all came from a woman in her 50s who had recovered from COVID-19.

The rearrangement uses TRBV4-2 and TRBJ2-7, with D tentatively TRBD1 (6 bases). V lost 0 bases and J lost 3, with 9 bases in between. The CDR3 is 14 residues long. Germline V gives CDR1 LGHNA, CDR2 YNFKEQ. CDR3 nucleotide sequence: TGTGCCAGCAGCCAAGATCAGGGGCACTACGAGCAGTACTTC. Its translation: CASSQDQGHYEQYF.

The chain recombines TRBV15 with TRBJ1-4; D is ambiguous. The V gene's germline CDR1 is LNHNV and CDR2 YYDKDF (reference sequence). This CDR3 is built from 13 residues. The V gene lost 0 bases and the J gene lost 14 bases, with 13 bases spanning the gap. CDR3: CATSRDFSSILFF. The CDR3 bases are TGTGCCACCAGCAGAGATTTTAGCAGCATTCTGTTTTTT.

The rearrangement links TRBV9 to TRBJ2-7, with 9 bases matching TRBD2. The V gene's germline CDR1 is SGDLS and CDR2 YYNGEE. Trimming removed 1 base from V and 3 bases from J; junction bases left unmatched: 5. This CDR3 comprises 15 residues. The CDR3 loop is CASSVSPTSGYEQYF. DNA for the CDR3: TGTGCCAGCAGCGTATCACCGACTAGCGGCTACGAGCAGTACTTC.

This chain joins TRBV9 and TRBJ2-7; D may be TRBD2 (6 bases). Germline CDR1 reads SGDLS; CDR2 reads YYNGEE. V lost 4 bases to trimming and J lost 4 bases, with 21 bases between them. This CDR3 spans 16 amino acids. This chain's CDR3 is CASSPGELIGGYEQYF. The CDR3 bases are TGTGCCAGCAGCCCGGGGGAGCTCATTGGGGGGTACGAGCAGTACTTC.

The V and J genes are TRBV6-2 or TRBV6-3 and TRBJ1-2; 7 nucleotides line up with TRBD1. V dropped 5 bases and J dropped 8; count of bases not matched to a gene: 11. The CDR3 runs 14 residues. The germline V gene encodes CDR1 MNHEY and CDR2 SVGEGT. CDR3 protein: CASSPTGRNWGYTF. CDR3 coding DNA: TGTGCCAGCAGTCCGACAGGGAGAAACTGGGGCTACACCTTC.

The genes are TRBV11-3 and TRBJ2-1; TRBD2 aligns across 7 bases. Germline values: CDR1 SGHNT, CDR2 YENEEA. J lost 5 bases, V lost 0 bases, and 13 bases had no gene match. CDR3 size: 18 residues. The CDR3 DNA sequence: TGTGCCAGCAGCTTAGATCAAGGCGGGAGCGCTTTCAACAATGAGCAGTTCTTC. This gives the protein CASSLDQGGSAFNNEQFF. Filled out from reference TRBV11-3 and TRBJ2-1, the complete variable domain reads EAGVVQSPRYKIIEKKQPVAFWCNPISGHNTLYWYLQNLGQGPELLIRYENEEAVDDSQLPKDRFSAERLKGVDSTLKIQPAELGDSAVYLCASSLDQGGSAFNNEQFFGPGTRLTVL.

J is TRBJ1-2 and V is TRBV28, with 7 bases identical to TRBD1. Trimming removed 2 bases from V and 1 base from J; junction bases left unmatched: 4. Germline V lookup: CDR1 MDHEN, CDR2 SYDVKM. The CDR3 spans 15 residues. CDR3 nucleotide sequence: TGTGCCAGCAGTTTACCGACAGGGCTTAACTATGGCTACACCTTC. Translation gives CASSLPTGLNYGYTF.

The chain joins TRBV9 to TRBJ2-3, with TRBD2 identical over 8 bases. Trimming at V came to 4 bases and at J to 5 bases, leaving 15 bases not matched to a gene. Germline V CDR1 and CDR2: SGDLS, YYNGEE. The length of the CDR3 is 17 residues. The CDR3 sequence is CASSPSERGPKKDTQYF. The CDR3 coding sequence is TGTGCCAGCAGCCCCTCGGAGCGGGGGCCTAAGAAAGATACGCAGTATTTT.

This rearrangement joins TRBV7-9 to TRBJ1-1; no clear D. CDR3 size: 13 residues. The germline gives CDR1 SEHNR, CDR2 FQNEAQ (reference sequence). Deletions cut 9 bases from V and 4 bases from J, with 15 bases between. In DNA, the CDR3 is TGTGCCAGTAGTCAACGGGCGGGCACTGAAGCTTTCTTT. It yields the protein CASSQRAGTEAFF.

V usage is TRBV27 and J usage is TRBJ2-3; 7 bases align to TRBD1. The length of the CDR3 is 12 residues. Germline CDR1 is MNHEY and CDR2 is SMNVEV (reference sequence). V lost 9 bases, J lost 3 bases, and 3 bases stayed unmatched. Here the CDR3 reads CARPQGTDTQYF. The DNA of the CDR3 is TGTGCCAGACCACAGGGGACAGATACGCAGTATTTT.

V is TRBV12-3 or TRBV12-4 and J is TRBJ2-1, with D tentatively TRBD1 (6 bases). This CDR3 contains 13 residues. V lost 3 bases to trimming and J lost 8 bases, with 11 bases between them. The CDR3 DNA is TGTGCCAGCAGTTTTGGCAGGGGAGATGAGCAGTTCTTC. This translates into CASSFGRGDEQFF.

This rearrangement joins TRBV5-8 to TRBJ1-2; TRBD1 agrees at 7 bases. This CDR3 spans 14 amino acids. J was trimmed by 8 bases and V by 2 bases; bases with no gene match: 9. Germline V gene data show CDR1 as SGHTS and CDR2 as YDEGEE. The CDR3 reads CASSLTYRGEGYTF. The DNA of the CDR3 is TGTGCCAGCAGCTTAACCTACAGGGGCGAGGGCTACACCTTC.

The chain has TRBV4-3 and TRBJ2-2, with D hard to call. The length of the CDR3 is 15 residues. The germline gives CDR1 LGHNA, CDR2 YSLEER. V lost 2 bases and J lost 0, with 7 bases in between. CDR3 in DNA: TGCGCCAGCAGCCAACAACTTTCGAACACCGGGGAGCTGTTTTTT. It codes for CASSQQLSNTGELFF.

The CDR3 loop reads CASSLPGTDNEQFF. CDR3 nucleotides: TGTGCCAGCAGCTTACCCGGGACAGACAATGAGCAGTTCTTC. This chain links TRBV11-2 with TRBJ2-1; 7 bases are a match to TRBD1. CDR3 length: 14 amino acids. Germline CDR1 and CDR2: SGHAT and FQNNGV. J lost 5 bases, V lost 2 bases, and 3 bases had no gene match.